These 6 T cell receptor beta chains originate from one sample sequenced in a study of metastatic and nonmetastatic thyroid tumors. No patient received treatment before thyroid surgery. TCRdb re-clonotyped the PCR reads through MiXCR. Of 25,000 to 30,000 clones listed, under 25% are singletons. Sequencing used blood. The receptors stem from a female donor with papillary thyroid cancer or a benign thyroid nodule (not recorded which). Some clones in this sample may be carry-over from other donors' samples.

V usage is TRBV5-4 and J usage is TRBJ2-7; D is unresolved. The germline V gene has CDR1 SGHNT and CDR2 YYREEE (reference sequence). The V gene lost 4 bases and the J gene lost 7 bases, with 15 bases spanning the gap. The CDR3 is made up of 13 amino acids. DNA of the CDR3: TGTGCCAGCAGCAGTCGAGAGTACGGAGAGCAGTACTTC. Amino acid sequence: CASSSREYGEQYF.

This clone showed up many times. The chain recombines TRBV27 with TRBJ1-5; TRBD1 aligns across 9 bases. The CDR3 sequence is 14 residues long. Germline lookup yields CDR1 MNHEY and CDR2 SMNVEV (reference sequence). The V gene end was trimmed by 4 bases and the J gene end by 5 bases; junction bases not matched to a gene: 3. DNA for the CDR3: TGTGCCAGCAGTTGGGGGGACAGGGATCAGCCCCAGCATTTT. This gives the protein CASSWGDRDQPQHF.

There are many counts of this clone. This chain joins TRBV19 and TRBJ1-5, with TRBD1 identical over 10 bases. This CDR3 contains 14 residues. Per the germline V gene, CDR1 is LNHDA and CDR2 is SQIVND (reference sequence). Trimming cost V 5 bases and J 7 bases; bases outside gene matches: 5. CDR3 sequence: CASSPGTGEQPQHF. The DNA of the CDR3 is TGTGCCAGTAGTCCGGGGACAGGGGAGCAGCCCCAGCATTTT.

About this clone: The junction departs from the called germline gene at one end, perhaps through a read error. The chain has TRBV6-1 and TRBJ2-5; D is undetermined. Germline V gene lookup returns CDR1 MNHNS and CDR2 SASEGT. This CDR3 has 14 residues. The CDR3 loop is CASIVSREGESQYF. CDR3 nucleotides: TGTGCCAGCATTGTGTCTAGAGAAGGTGAGAGCCAGTACTTC.

The sample holds many counts of this clone. The genes are TRBV6-5 and TRBJ1-2, with D possibly matching TRBD1 (5 bases). The germline V gene has CDR1 MNHEY and CDR2 SVGAGI. CDR3 length: 15 amino acids. Deletions cut 2 bases from V and 0 bases from J, with 10 bases between. For the CDR3, the DNA is TGTGCCAGCAGTTACCTAGAGACAGCTAACTATGGCTACACCTTC. Amino acids: CASSYLETANYGYTF.

The genes are TRBV4-1 and TRBJ1-2, with TRBD1 as a possible D gene (5 bases). Trimming removed 3 bases from V and 5 bases from J, with 16 bases in between. The CDR3 is made up of 15 amino acids. Germline-derived CDR1 and CDR2 are MGHRA and YSYEKL. CDR3 region: CASSQAPGTSYGYTF. The CDR3, as DNA: TGCGCCAGCAGCCAGGCTCCCGGGACCTCGTATGGCTACACCTTC.